This TCR beta chain originates from a study of cytomegalovirus exposure and HLA in healthy donors. Study results and limitations: It was about 180 TCR beta chains that were listed as cytomegalovirus-associated. In a later analysis, CMV-associated beta chains were mostly HLA-associated, it appeared.

As concerns this clone: Its antigen is as yet unknown.

The CDR3 is 15 residues long. CDR1 is LNHDA, CDR2 SQIVND, per germline (reference sequence). With 3 bases removed from V and 0 bases from J, the gap between germline ends came to 8 bases. The PCR contained 60 Vbeta and 13 Jbeta primers. Sequencing used immunoSEQ multiplex PCR; TCRdb keeps in-frame clones, though not all of them. The listing contains around 97,000 clones. This sequence originates from a man aged 40-55 years in good health and CMV-seronegative. V and J are TRBV19 and TRBJ1-4; D is undetermined. The sequenced material came from PBMCs. The CDR3 coding sequence is TGTGCCAGTAGTATCACGGGGACAACTAATGAAAAACTGTTTTTT. This translates into CASSITGTTNEKLFF. Complete variable domain (other parts from reference TRBV19 and TRBJ1-4): DGGITQSPKYLFRKEGQNVTLSCEQNLNHDAMYWYRQDPGQGLRLIYYSQIVNDFQKGDIAEGYSVSREKKESFPLTVTSAQKNPTAFYLCASSITGTTNEKLFFGSGTQLSVL.